These T cell receptor beta chains were read from a single sample in a study of Tregs in tolerant kidney transplant recipients. Assay used: immunoSEQ multiplex PCR; TCRdb lists only in-frame clones, some missing. The table has just under 65,000 clones, 95% to 98% seen once; the top ten hold 0.34%. Specimen: Tregs from blood, collected before the transplant. Source of these receptors: a human donor who received a combined kidney and bone marrow transplant. Both conserved end residues are part of each CDR3. Each record gives: CDR3 protein, CDR3 DNA, J gene, D gene, V gene, clone size. D genes are given only for firm matches. Part of the rows lack a size; the others show once, few, many or a class for expanded clones.

cdr3_aa: CASCPGQTDTQYF
cdr3_nt: TGTGCCAGTTGCCCGGGACAGACAGATACGCAGTATTTT
j_call: TRBJ2-3
d_call: TRBD1
v_call: TRBV19
clone_size: -

cdr3_aa: CASSIGLTKRSDTQYF
cdr3_nt: TGTGCCAGTAGTATAGGGTTGACTAAGCGGTCGGATACGCAGTATTTT
j_call: TRBJ2-3
d_call: -
v_call: TRBV19
clone_size: once

cdr3_aa: CASSSIAGRNTGELFF
cdr3_nt: TGTGCCAGCAGTTCAATAGCGGGGAGAAACACCGGGGAGCTGTTTTTT
j_call: TRBJ2-2
d_call: TRBD2
v_call: TRBV5-6
clone_size: -

cdr3_aa: CASSPGGLTMNTEAFF
cdr3_nt: TGCGCCAGCAGCCCGGGGGGGCTTACTATGAACACTGAAGCTTTCTTT
j_call: TRBJ1-1
d_call: -
v_call: TRBV5-1
clone_size: -

cdr3_aa: CASRFGGVNEQFF
cdr3_nt: TGTGCCAGCAGGTTCGGGGGGGTCAATGAGCAGTTCTTC
j_call: TRBJ2-1
d_call: TRBD2
v_call: TRBV7-2
clone_size: -

cdr3_aa: CASSPQRGAQETQYF
cdr3_nt: TGTGCCAGCAGCCCCCAGCGGGGGGCCCAGGAGACCCAGTACTTC
j_call: TRBJ2-5
d_call: TRBD2
v_call: TRBV5-4
clone_size: few

cdr3_aa: CASSSLAGRTYEQYF
cdr3_nt: TGTGCCAGCAGCTCACTAGCGGGGAGAACCTACGAGCAGTACTTC
j_call: TRBJ2-7
d_call: TRBD2
v_call: TRBV7-2
clone_size: once

cdr3_aa: CASSFQLAASTDTQYF
cdr3_nt: TGCGCCAGCAGCTTTCAACTAGCGGCTTCCACAGATACGCAGTATTTT
j_call: TRBJ2-3
d_call: TRBD2
v_call: TRBV5-1
clone_size: -

cdr3_aa: CASSFTGGTDTQYF
cdr3_nt: TGTGCCAGCAGTTTCACCGGGGGCACAGATACGCAGTATTTT
j_call: TRBJ2-3
d_call: -
v_call: TRBV27
clone_size: -

cdr3_aa: CASSPPKNTGELFF
cdr3_nt: TGCGCCAGCAGCCCGCCTAAGAACACCGGGGAGCTGTTTTTT
j_call: TRBJ2-2
d_call: -
v_call: TRBV4-1
clone_size: -

cdr3_aa: CASSESEAYNEQFF
cdr3_nt: TGTGCCAGCAGTGAATCTGAGGCTTACAATGAGCAGTTCTTC
j_call: TRBJ2-1
d_call: -
v_call: TRBV25-1
clone_size: -

cdr3_aa: CASSPGGQRGGPDTQYF
cdr3_nt: TGTGCCAGCAGCCCTGGGGGCCAACGTGGGGGCCCAGATACGCAGTATTTT
j_call: TRBJ2-3
d_call: -
v_call: TRBV5-4
clone_size: -

cdr3_aa: CASSIDPIESEQFF
cdr3_nt: TGTGCCAGTAGTATAGATCCTATCGAGAGCGAGCAGTTCTTC
j_call: TRBJ2-1
d_call: -
v_call: TRBV19
clone_size: -

cdr3_aa: CASSPRSSGNREQYF
cdr3_nt: TGTGCCAGCAGTCCCCGGAGTAGCGGGAACCGCGAGCAGTACTTC
j_call: TRBJ2-7
d_call: TRBD2
v_call: TRBV2
clone_size: -

cdr3_aa: CASSPFPGQGHNEQFF
cdr3_nt: TGCGCCAGCAGCCCGTTTCCTGGACAGGGGCACAATGAGCAGTTCTTC
j_call: TRBJ2-1
d_call: TRBD1
v_call: TRBV5-1
clone_size: -

cdr3_aa: CASSQAGHIQETQYF
cdr3_nt: TGTGCCAGCAGCCAAGCGGGACACATCCAAGAGACCCAGTACTTC
j_call: TRBJ2-5
d_call: -
v_call: TRBV4-2
clone_size: -

cdr3_aa: CASSGGLIYGYTF
cdr3_nt: TGTGCCAGCAGCGGGGGACTGATCTATGGCTACACCTTC
j_call: TRBJ1-2
d_call: -
v_call: TRBV5-5
clone_size: -

cdr3_aa: CASSSIRGPDTQYF
cdr3_nt: TGTGCCAGCAGTTCTATCAGGGGGCCGGATACGCAGTATTTT
j_call: TRBJ2-3
d_call: TRBD1
v_call: TRBV28
clone_size: -

cdr3_aa: CASSLAQGTYGYTF
cdr3_nt: TGTGCCAGCAGCTTAGCTCAGGGAACCTATGGCTACACCTTC
j_call: TRBJ1-2
d_call: -
v_call: TRBV7-2
clone_size: -

cdr3_aa: CASSAYRPNTGELFF
cdr3_nt: TGTGCCAGCAGTGCGTACAGACCGAACACCGGGGAGCTGTTTTTT
j_call: TRBJ2-2
d_call: -
v_call: TRBV6-1
clone_size: -

cdr3_aa: CAFRGGGQGARYYGYTF
cdr3_nt: TGTGCCTTCCGCGGGGGGGGACAGGGGGCGCGTTACTATGGCTACACCTTC
j_call: TRBJ1-2
d_call: TRBD1
v_call: TRBV30
clone_size: -

cdr3_aa: CASSLQGGGYTF
cdr3_nt: TGTGCCAGCAGTTTACAGGGAGGTGGCTACACCTTC
j_call: TRBJ1-2
d_call: -
v_call: TRBV28
clone_size: -

cdr3_aa: CASSLIGGGIDTQYF
cdr3_nt: TGTGCCAGCAGCTTAATTGGCGGGGGGATTGATACGCAGTATTTT
j_call: TRBJ2-3
d_call: TRBD2
v_call: TRBV7-3
clone_size: -

cdr3_aa: CASSLYRDNEQFF
cdr3_nt: TGTGCCAGCAGTTTATATCGGGACAATGAGCAGTTCTTC
j_call: TRBJ2-1
d_call: -
v_call: TRBV27
clone_size: -

cdr3_aa: CASSRGLAGGPSGANVLTF
cdr3_nt: TGTGCCAGTAGTCGGGGACTAGCGGGAGGGCCTTCTGGGGCCAACGTCCTGACTTTC
j_call: TRBJ2-6
d_call: TRBD2
v_call: TRBV19
clone_size: -

cdr3_aa: CASSPFGTVSEKLFF
cdr3_nt: TGTGCCAGCTCACCATTCGGGACAGTGAGTGAAAAACTGTTTTTT
j_call: TRBJ1-4
d_call: TRBD1
v_call: TRBV18
clone_size: -

cdr3_aa: CASSLLGGTSSGELFF
cdr3_nt: TGTGCCAGCAGCTTACTTGGAGGGACTAGTTCCGGGGAGCTGTTTTTT
j_call: TRBJ2-2
d_call: TRBD2
v_call: TRBV7-8
clone_size: -

cdr3_aa: CASSFGTSSGTQYF
cdr3_nt: TGTGCCAGCAGCTTTGGGACTAGTTCGGGCACGCAGTATTTT
j_call: TRBJ2-3
d_call: TRBD2
v_call: TRBV7-2
clone_size: -

cdr3_aa: CASRRDGGSYEQYF
cdr3_nt: TGTGCCAGCAGGCGGGACGGTGGGTCCTACGAGCAGTACTTC
j_call: TRBJ2-7
d_call: -
v_call: TRBV28
clone_size: -

cdr3_aa: CASSFRGPLHF
cdr3_nt: TGTGCCAGCAGTTTCAGGGGACCCCTCCACTTT
j_call: TRBJ1-6
d_call: -
v_call: TRBV28
clone_size: -

cdr3_aa: CASSGGPGHSYNEQFF
cdr3_nt: TGTGCCAGCAGTGGGGGCCCAGGGCATTCCTACAATGAGCAGTTCTTC
j_call: TRBJ2-1
d_call: -
v_call: TRBV2
clone_size: -

cdr3_aa: CASKTGTGGVGTEAFF
cdr3_nt: TGCGCCAGTAAGACCGGGACAGGGGGCGTCGGCACTGAAGCTTTCTTT
j_call: TRBJ1-1
d_call: TRBD1
v_call: TRBV5-1
clone_size: once

cdr3_aa: CASSSLAEFRDTQYF
cdr3_nt: TGCGCCAGCAGCTCCCTAGCGGAATTCAGGGATACGCAGTATTTT
j_call: TRBJ2-3
d_call: TRBD2
v_call: TRBV5-1
clone_size: -

cdr3_aa: CASSPNPGQGMNTEAFF
cdr3_nt: TGTGCCAGCTCACCGAATCCGGGACAGGGGATGAACACTGAAGCTTTCTTT
j_call: TRBJ1-1
d_call: TRBD1
v_call: TRBV18
clone_size: -

cdr3_aa: CSVVRTGGANIQYF
cdr3_nt: TGCAGCGTTGTAAGGACAGGGGGCGCGAACATTCAGTACTTC
j_call: TRBJ2-4
d_call: TRBD1
v_call: TRBV29-1
clone_size: once

cdr3_aa: CSASEHNEQFF
cdr3_nt: TGCAGTGCTAGCGAGCACAATGAGCAGTTCTTC
j_call: TRBJ2-1
d_call: -
v_call: TRBV20-1
clone_size: -

cdr3_aa: CASSLVSSGSRETQYF
cdr3_nt: TGCGCCAGCAGCTTGGTGTCTAGCGGGAGTAGGGAGACCCAGTACTTC
j_call: TRBJ2-5
d_call: TRBD2
v_call: TRBV5-1
clone_size: -

cdr3_aa: CATSKQGDTQYF
cdr3_nt: TGTGCCACCAGCAAACAGGGGGATACGCAGTATTTT
j_call: TRBJ2-3
d_call: TRBD1
v_call: TRBV15
clone_size: -

cdr3_aa: CASRRTGANYGYTF
cdr3_nt: TGTGCCAGCAGGAGGACAGGGGCGAACTATGGCTACACCTTC
j_call: TRBJ1-2
d_call: TRBD1
v_call: TRBV6-5
clone_size: -

cdr3_aa: CASSPWPAGVYNEQFF
cdr3_nt: TGTGCCAGTAGTCCTTGGCCGGCGGGCGTTTACAATGAGCAGTTCTTC
j_call: TRBJ2-1
d_call: -
v_call: TRBV19
clone_size: -

cdr3_aa: CASRQTRNSPLHF
cdr3_nt: TGTGCCAGCCGCCAAACCAGGAATTCACCCCTCCACTTT
j_call: TRBJ1-6
d_call: -
v_call: TRBV28
clone_size: -

cdr3_aa: CASSYSLGTVNTEAFF
cdr3_nt: TGTGCCAGCAGTTATTCCCTCGGGACAGTTAACACTGAAGCTTTCTTT
j_call: TRBJ1-1
d_call: TRBD1
v_call: TRBV6-5
clone_size: -

cdr3_aa: CASSGTGGIGELFF
cdr3_nt: TGTGCCAGCAGTGGAACTGGAGGGATCGGGGAGCTGTTTTTT
j_call: TRBJ2-2
d_call: -
v_call: TRBV6-6
clone_size: -

cdr3_aa: CASRRRGGRDGEQYF
cdr3_nt: TGTGCCAGTAGGCGACGGGGGGGCCGGGATGGCGAGCAGTACTTC
j_call: TRBJ2-7
d_call: TRBD2
v_call: TRBV27
clone_size: -

cdr3_aa: CASSLVGRGNYGYTF
cdr3_nt: TGTGCCAGCAGCTTAGTCGGCAGGGGTAACTATGGCTACACCTTC
j_call: TRBJ1-2
d_call: -
v_call: TRBV7-2
clone_size: -

cdr3_aa: CASSEVSGNTIYF
cdr3_nt: TGTGCCAGTAGTGAGGTCTCTGGAAACACCATATATTTT
j_call: TRBJ1-3
d_call: -
v_call: TRBV19
clone_size: -

cdr3_aa: CASSLETVNTEAFF
cdr3_nt: TGCGCCAGCAGCTTAGAAACAGTGAACACTGAAGCTTTCTTT
j_call: TRBJ1-1
d_call: -
v_call: TRBV5-1
clone_size: -

cdr3_aa: CASSPDSNIQYF
cdr3_nt: TGTGCCAGCAGTCCGGACAGTAACATTCAGTACTTC
j_call: TRBJ2-4
d_call: -
v_call: TRBV28
clone_size: once

cdr3_aa: CASSFSGTGGIETQYF
cdr3_nt: TGTGCCAGCAGCTTTTCCGGGACAGGGGGCATCGAGACCCAGTACTTC
j_call: TRBJ2-5
d_call: TRBD1
v_call: TRBV9
clone_size: -

cdr3_aa: CASSLATGTVNEQFF
cdr3_nt: TGTGCCAGTAGTCTGGCAACCGGGACTGTAAATGAGCAGTTCTTC
j_call: TRBJ2-1
d_call: -
v_call: TRBV19
clone_size: -

cdr3_aa: CASSQDRGARDNSPLHF
cdr3_nt: TGCGCCAGCAGCCAAGATCGTGGGGCCCGGGATAATTCACCCCTCCACTTT
j_call: TRBJ1-6
d_call: -
v_call: TRBV4-1
clone_size: -

cdr3_aa: CASSWDSYMNTEAFF
cdr3_nt: TGCGCCAGCAGCTGGGACAGTTACATGAACACTGAAGCTTTCTTT
j_call: TRBJ1-1
d_call: TRBD1
v_call: TRBV5-1
clone_size: -

cdr3_aa: CASTPYFTGAGNTIYF
cdr3_nt: TGTGCCAGCACTCCCTATTTTACAGGGGCTGGAAACACCATATATTTT
j_call: TRBJ1-3
d_call: TRBD1
v_call: TRBV28
clone_size: -

cdr3_aa: CSVDRGAAGELFF
cdr3_nt: TGCAGCGTCGACAGGGGGGCGGCCGGGGAGCTGTTTTTT
j_call: TRBJ2-2
d_call: TRBD1
v_call: TRBV29-1
clone_size: -

cdr3_aa: CASSLYSGIPYNEQFF
cdr3_nt: TGTGCCAGCAGCTTATATAGCGGGATCCCCTACAATGAGCAGTTCTTC
j_call: TRBJ2-1
d_call: TRBD2
v_call: TRBV7-9
clone_size: -

cdr3_aa: CASSSRQGNIQYF
cdr3_nt: TGTGCCAGCAGTTCAAGACAGGGAAACATTCAGTACTTC
j_call: TRBJ2-4
d_call: TRBD1
v_call: TRBV27
clone_size: -

cdr3_aa: CASSTLAFGNTIYF
cdr3_nt: TGTGCCAGTAGTACCCTGGCCTTCGGAAACACCATATATTTT
j_call: TRBJ1-3
d_call: -
v_call: TRBV19
clone_size: -

cdr3_aa: CAITDRPSGGYGYTF
cdr3_nt: TGTGCCATCACCGACCGACCGTCCGGAGGGTATGGCTACACCTTC
j_call: TRBJ1-2
d_call: -
v_call: TRBV10-3
clone_size: -